This T cell receptor beta chain was identified in a study of T cell responses to AZD1222 COVID-19 vaccine. Concerning this clone itself: Its antigen is as yet unknown.

Germline CDR1 and CDR2: KGHDR and SFDVKD. The junction had 3 bases not matched to a gene; V was cut back by 3 bases and J by 2 bases. This CDR3 is 15 amino acids long. Generated by immunoSEQ multiplex PCR, the TCRdb table keeps only in-frame clones and is missing some. Of about 89,000 clones detected, approximately 91% appear once; the ten largest clones hold 5.5%. General study findings and limits: White British donors predominated, females outnumbered males, and clonal diversity was possibly underestimated. At baseline, just a handful of AZD1222 recipients tested seropositive. The CD4 TCRs associated with vaccination extended across spike and predominated at 160-218 and 743-854.

The V call is TRBV24-1, the J call TRBJ1-5, with TRBD1 identical over 7 bases. Sample: peripheral blood, taken 28 days after the second AZD1222 dose. The source of this sequence is an adult who received the AZD1222 COVID-19 vaccine. CDR3 region: CATSDRQGGNQPQHF. As DNA, the CDR3 is TGTGCCACCAGTGATCGACAGGGCGGCAATCAGCCCCAGCATTTT.